These 29 T cell receptor beta chains share one sample of origin, sequenced in a study of cytomegalovirus exposure and HLA in healthy donors. Both 60 Vbeta primers and 13 Jbeta primers went into the PCR. Libraries were prepared by immunoSEQ multiplex PCR; TCRdb keeps only in-frame clonotypes and omits some of them. The repertoire holds 40,000 or so clones, 66% seen once, with around 18% in the top ten. The sample taken for sequencing was PBMCs. The receptors were gathered from a man aged 50 or older in good health and CMV-seropositive.

This clone showed up just a few times. The chain couples TRBV6-5 to TRBJ1-2, with TRBD1 matching 7 bases. This CDR3 region has 14 residues. The germline V gene encodes CDR1 MNHEY and CDR2 SVGAGI. With V trimmed by 7 bases and J by 5 bases, 10 bases remained unmatched. CDR3 residues: CASKAGTVHYGYTF. The CDR3 DNA is TGTGCCAGCAAAGCCGGGACAGTACATTATGGCTACACCTTC.

The sample holds a few counts of this clone. The chain is built from TRBV7-3 and TRBJ1-6; D gene unclear. Between the trimmed V and J ends, which lost 1 base and 5 bases, there was a span of 9 bases. Germline assignment: CDR1 SGHTA and CDR2 FQGTGA. The CDR3 contains 15 residues. DNA of the CDR3: TGTGCCAGCAGCTTAAACAGTCCGGATAATTCACCCCTCCACTTT. Protein sequence: CASSLNSPDNSPLHF.

The chain combines TRBV21-1 with TRBJ1-2; the table's D gene call, TRBD1, was not cross checked with the DNA. TRBV21-1 is assigned pseudogene status. This CDR3 has 17 residues. CDR3 region: CASSNPRRGRHPYGYTF. The CDR3 nucleotides are TGTGCCAGCAGCAACCCCAGGAGGGGGCGACATCCCTATGGCTACACCTTC.

V is TRBV5-1 and J is TRBJ1-2, with 7 bases lining up with TRBD1. Germline V CDR1 and CDR2: SGHRS, YFSETQ. Trimming removed 0 bases from V and 8 bases from J; junction bases left unmatched: 4. This CDR3 spans 13 amino acids. DNA of the CDR3: TGCGCCAGCAGCTTGGAGGGACAGCGAGGCTACACCTTC. Its protein is CASSLEGQRGYTF.

The V call is TRBV11-2, the J call TRBJ2-7, with 9 positions matching TRBD1. Losses at the gene ends were 4 bases for V and 6 bases for J; bases not matched to a gene: 19. CDR3 length: 18 residues. Germline V CDR1 and CDR2: SGHAT, FQNNGV. CDR3 loop: CASSSLLIGTGRRSEQYF. DNA for the CDR3: TGTGCCAGCAGCTCCCTTCTTATAGGGACAGGGAGACGGTCCGAGCAGTACTTC. Variable domain in full (rest from reference TRBV11-2 and TRBJ2-7): EAGVAQSPRYKIIEKRQSVAFWCNPISGHATLYWYQQILGQGPKLLIQFQNNGVVDDSQLPKDRFSAERLKGVDSTLKIQPAKLEDSAVYLCASSSLLIGTGRRSEQYFGPGTRLTVT.

The V call is TRBV5-1, the J call TRBJ2-1, with D perhaps matching TRBD2 (6 bases). CDR3 length: 14 amino acids. Looked up from germline, CDR1 is SGHRS and CDR2 is YFSETQ. V lost 4 bases and J 4 bases, leaving 12 bases between the germline ends. The DNA for the CDR3 is TGCGCCAGCAGCCGGGACTCCTCATACAATGAGCAGTTCTTC. The encoded protein is CASSRDSSYNEQFF.

This chain uses TRBV6-5 with TRBJ1-2; perhaps TRBD1 as D (6 bases). From germline, CDR1 is MNHEY and CDR2 SVGAGI. Trimming took 2 bases from V and 3 from J, leaving 10 bases between them. The CDR3 extends over 14 amino acids. CDR3: CASSYGGRDYGYTF. CDR3 in DNA: TGTGCCAGCAGTTACGGGGGCAGGGACTATGGCTACACCTTC.

This chain connects TRBV6-5 to TRBJ2-6; D ambiguous. The germline V and J ends were trimmed by 2 bases and 4 bases, with 12 bases remaining between them. The CDR3 spans 16 residues. Germline CDR1 reads MNHEY; CDR2 reads SVGAGI. Written as DNA, the CDR3 is TGTGCCAGCAGTTACACAAGGAGTGTGGGGGCCAACGTCCTGACTTTC. Translated: CASSYTRSVGANVLTF.

Only one count was recorded for this clone. This sequence joins TRBV5-1 and TRBJ2-7; 8 bases agree with TRBD1. This CDR3 has 16 amino acids. The J segment lost 2 bases and the V segment lost 4 bases, leaving 11 bases of the junction unmatched. Germline V gene data show CDR1 as SGHRS and CDR2 as YFSETQ. The CDR3 nucleotides read TGCGCCAGCAGCCTGACAGGGGCCACAAAAACCTACGAGCAGTACTTC. This encodes CASSLTGATKTYEQYF.

V gene TRBV7-6 combines with J gene TRBJ2-5; TRBD2 matches at 8 bases. This CDR3 is built from 17 residues. Germline V gives CDR1 SGHVS, CDR2 FNYEAQ. Losses at the gene ends were 5 bases for V and 6 bases for J; bases not matched to a gene: 17. The CDR3 protein is CASSPRAGGLDGKTQYF. CDR3 sequence (DNA): TGTGCCAGCAGCCCCAGGGCGGGGGGCCTCGATGGGAAGACCCAGTACTTC.

J is TRBJ2-7 and V is TRBV20-1; a possible D gene is TRBD2 (6 bases). The CDR3 runs 11 residues. Between the trimmed V and J ends, which lost 6 bases and 7 bases, there was a span of 13 bases. Germline V gives CDR1 DFQATT, CDR2 SNEGSKA (reference sequence). CDR3 region: CSAGGGREQYF. CDR3 DNA sequence: TGCAGTGCCGGTGGGGGGAGAGAGCAGTACTTC.

The rearrangement uses TRBV4-1 and TRBJ2-2, with 8 bases identical to TRBD1. This CDR3 is 15 amino acids long. The germline V gene encodes CDR1 MGHRA and CDR2 YSYEKL. Germline trimming cut 10 bases from V and 2 bases from J; bases unmatched to any gene: 9. CDR3 residues: CATRNPGGNTGELFF. The CDR3 DNA reads as TGCGCCACCCGGAATCCAGGGGGCAACACCGGGGAGCTGTTTTTT.

The V and J genes are TRBV6-4 and TRBJ2-3; the match to TRBD1 covers 8 bases. The CDR3 covers 14 residues. Trimming removed 6 bases from V and 8 bases from J; junction bases left unmatched: 10. Germline CDR1 reads MRHNA; CDR2 reads SNTAGT. The CDR3 loop reads CASSPDRERGTQYF. In DNA form, the CDR3 reads TGTGCCAGCAGCCCGGACAGGGAACGGGGTACGCAGTATTTT.

V and J are TRBV5-1 and TRBJ2-2; possible D gene TRBD2, 5 bases. Germline V lookup: CDR1 SGHRS, CDR2 YFSETQ. The CDR3 sequence is 18 residues long. Trimming shortened V by 0 bases and J by 6 bases, and 21 bases separated the two germline ends. The CDR3 reads CASSLAGHPLAGPGELFF. As DNA, the CDR3 is TGCGCCAGCAGCTTGGCTGGGCACCCCCTAGCCGGCCCCGGGGAGCTGTTTTTT.

This rearrangement joins TRBV4-3 to TRBJ2-7; no firm D call. CDR1 LGHNA and CDR2 YSLEER come from the germline V gene. Trimming cost V 0 bases and J 5 bases, with 14 bases left between them. This CDR3 is built from 15 residues. The CDR3 DNA reads TGCGCCAGCAGCCAAGAGGGCCACCTCTTAGACGAGCAGTACTTC. Its protein is CASSQEGHLLDEQYF.

The rearrangement links TRBV9 to TRBJ1-1; 7 bases are a match to TRBD1. This CDR3 is 14 amino acids long. V shed 0 bases and J 10 bases; nucleotides not matched to a gene: 9. Germline-derived CDR1 and CDR2 are SGDLS and YYNGEE. CDR3 loop: CASSVDETGIGAFF. In DNA form, the CDR3 reads TGTGCCAGCAGCGTAGACGAGACAGGGATTGGAGCTTTCTTT.

Only a few counts were recorded for this clone. The rearrangement joins TRBV7-9 to TRBJ2-5; TRBD1 is a possible D gene (5 bases). Per the germline V gene, CDR1 is SEHNR and CDR2 is FQNEAQ (reference sequence). The CDR3 is 14 residues long. The V gene lost 3 bases and the J gene lost 5 bases, with 13 bases spanning the gap. CDR3 amino acids: CASSLQGLRETQYF. The CDR3 DNA reads TGTGCCAGCAGCTTGCAGGGTCTGAGGGAGACCCAGTACTTC.

The chain links TRBV29-1 to TRBJ1-1; D is undetermined. The V gene lost 5 bases and the J gene lost 0 bases, with 10 bases spanning the gap. This CDR3 contains 13 residues. CDR1 is SQVTM and CDR2 is ANQGSEA in the germline V gene. CDR3 sequence reads: CSVKGLLNTEAFF. Written as DNA, the CDR3 is TGCAGCGTTAAAGGCCTATTGAACACTGAAGCTTTCTTT.

This clone has a single count. The chain couples TRBV9 to TRBJ2-5; TRBD2 might be the D (6 bases). V lost 4 bases and J lost 5, with 18 bases in between. Per the germline V gene, CDR1 is SGDLS and CDR2 is YYNGEE. The CDR3 totals 15 residues. Written as DNA, the CDR3 is TGTGCCAGCAGCCCTCAGGGCGAGACTAGTGAGACCCAGTACTTC. Protein: CASSPQGETSETQYF.

This clone was picked up a small number of times. The gene calls are TRBV11-2 and TRBJ1-1; TRBD1 matches at 8 bases. V lost 5 bases to trimming and J lost 5 bases; unmatched junction nucleotides: 13. The CDR3 length is 16 residues. Germline loops: CDR1 SGHAT, CDR2 FQNNGV. The CDR3 is CASSRDAGQGETEAFF. DNA for the CDR3: TGTGCCAGCAGCCGAGATGCTGGACAGGGCGAAACTGAAGCTTTCTTT.

This clone was recorded once. The chain recombines TRBV19 with TRBJ1-2; no firm D call. CDR3 length equals 13 residues. In germline, CDR1 is LNHDA, CDR2 SQIVND (reference sequence). V was trimmed by 4 bases and J by 4 bases, leaving 10 bases between them. Here the CDR3 reads CASSNGSPYGYTF. The CDR3 region has the DNA TGTGCCAGTAGTAATGGGAGTCCCTATGGCTACACCTTC.

The CDR3 nucleotides are TGTGCCAGCAGCTTCGGGACAGGAAATGAAAAACTGTTTTTT. This gives the protein CASSFGTGNEKLFF. V is TRBV7-9 and J is TRBJ1-4; 8 bases agree with TRBD1. The CDR3 has 14 residues. Unmatched junction bases numbered 2, after V lost 3 bases and J lost 5 bases. Germline CDR1 SEHNR, CDR2 FQNEAQ (reference sequence).

CDR3: CASSPGQDHGYTF. CDR3 bases: TGTGCCAGCAGCCCCGGACAGGATCATGGCTACACCTTC. This rearrangement joins TRBV11-3 to TRBJ1-2; 7 bases are a match to TRBD1. The CDR3 has 13 amino acids. From germline, CDR1 is SGHNT and CDR2 YENEEA. V gave up 5 bases and J gave up 6 bases; unmatched junction bases: 6.

The V gene is TRBV29-1, the J gene TRBJ2-6; no clear D gene. The CDR3 consists of 15 residues. Germline loops: CDR1 SQVTM, CDR2 ANQGSEA. V was trimmed by 4 bases and J by 0 bases, leaving 10 bases between them. The CDR3 DNA is TGCAGCGTTGTCGGCGGTAACTCTGGGGCCAACGTCCTGACTTTC. This translates into CSVVGGNSGANVLTF.

The CDR3 spells CASSEGTPSTDTQYF. The CDR3, as DNA: TGTGCCAGCAGTGAGGGGACACCTAGCACAGATACGCAGTATTTT. This chain uses TRBV2 with TRBJ2-3, with D possibly matching TRBD1 (6 bases). Germline V gene lookup returns CDR1 SNHLY and CDR2 FYNNEI. The CDR3 is 15 residues long. Trimming took off 3 bases at V and 0 bases at J, with 10 bases between the two ends. Full variable domain (missing parts from reference TRBV2 and TRBJ2-3): EPEVTQTPSHQVTQMGQEVILRCVPISNHLYFYWYRQILGQKVEFLVSFYNNEISEKSEIFDDQFSVERPDGSNFTLKIRSTKLEDSAMYFCASSEGTPSTDTQYFGPGTRLTVL.

The rearrangement joins TRBV4-3 to TRBJ2-1; 8 bases map to TRBD2. The CDR3 runs 17 residues. Germline V CDR1 and CDR2: LGHNA, YSLEER. Trimming removed 0 bases from V and 10 bases from J; junction bases left unmatched: 14. The CDR3, as DNA: TGCGCCAGCAGCCAAGATCGCACTAGCGGTGTACGTTGGGAGCAGTTCTTC. Its protein is CASSQDRTSGVRWEQFF.

CDR3 region: CASSHGDRGGTDTQYF. In DNA, the CDR3 is TGCGCCAGCAGCCACGGGGACAGGGGCGGCACAGATACGCAGTATTTT. The chain is built from TRBV5-1 and TRBJ2-3, with 10 positions matching TRBD1. The CDR3 is made up of 16 amino acids. Trimming removed 4 bases from V and 1 base from J; junction bases left unmatched: 6. Looked up from germline, CDR1 is SGHRS and CDR2 is YFSETQ.

In DNA, the CDR3 is TGCGCCAGCAGCTTGCTAAATACGCAGTATTTT. It translates to CASSLLNTQYF. This rearrangement joins TRBV5-1 to TRBJ2-3; D unresolved. V gave up 1 base and J gave up 7 bases, with 4 bases separating them. Per germline, CDR1 SGHRS and CDR2 YFSETQ. CDR3 length equals 11 residues.

Only a few counts were recorded for this clone. The rearrangement links TRBV6-5 to TRBJ2-6; 8 bases agree with TRBD1. With V trimmed by 2 bases and J by 3 bases, 3 bases remained unmatched. Germline CDR1 is MNHEY and CDR2 is SVGAGI. The CDR3 has 16 amino acids. The CDR3 DNA is TGTGCCAGCAGTTACCGGACAGGGCTTGGGGCCAACGTCCTGACTTTC. Amino acids: CASSYRTGLGANVLTF.